This T cell receptor beta chain appears in the sequencing data of a study of blood T cell repertoires in COVID-19. Trimming stripped 2 bases from V and 1 base from J, with 11 bases between. The CDR3 loop spans 15 amino acids. Germline-derived CDR1 and CDR2 are MNHEY and SVGEGT. Original processing methods: Estimation of nucleated cell counts was performed using reference gene primer amplification. The protocol was immunoSEQ multiplex PCR, while the TCRdb copy is restricted to in-frame clones and leaves out a portion. Clone size and the V and J calls come from that table; the DNA yielded D and trimming. The data show roughly 180,000 clones, roughly 84% seen once. This clone was picked up one time.

The V and J genes are TRBV6-2 or TRBV6-3 and TRBJ1-1; D may be TRBD1 (6 bases). This TCR was sampled from a woman aged 50 to 65 with COVID-19, enrolled during active disease. Sequenced input: peripheral blood. The CDR3 nucleotides are TGTGCCAGCAGTTACCCGGGACACTGGAACACTGAAGCTTTCTTT. Amino acids: CASSYPGHWNTEAFF.